These 9 T cell receptor beta chains came from one sample sequenced in a study of T cell repertoires in ileal Crohn's disease. TCRdb's table, derived via immunoSEQ multiplex PCR, lists solely in-frame clones and lacks some. The sample lists approximately 18,000 clones, less than 85% occurring once. The sample comprised ileal tissue. These receptors originate from an adult with Crohn's disease.

The rearrangement links TRBV9 to TRBJ2-2; perhaps TRBD1 as D (5 bases). Germline CDR1 SGDLS, CDR2 YYNGEE. This CDR3 is built from 15 residues. V was trimmed by 0 bases and J by 4 bases, leaving 10 bases between them. CDR3 DNA sequence: TGTGCCAGCAGCGTAGGGGGCGTGAGCACCGGGGAGCTGTTTTTT. This sequence encodes CASSVGGVSTGELFF.

The chain couples TRBV9 to TRBJ1-1; weak D call: TRBD1 (6 bases). V was trimmed by 0 bases and J by 3 bases, leaving 12 bases between them. CDR1 is SGDLS, CDR2 YYNGEE, per germline. The CDR3 contains 15 residues. The CDR3 region has the DNA TGTGCCAGCAGCGTAGAGGACAGCCTTTACACTGAAGCTTTCTTT. It codes for CASSVEDSLYTEAFF.

The chain uses TRBV9 and TRBJ1-2; 10 bases align to TRBD1. V dropped 1 base and J dropped 8; count of bases not matched to a gene: 8. Germline CDR1 SGDLS, CDR2 YYNGEE. The CDR3 spans 15 residues. CDR3 bases: TGTGCCAGCAGCGTAACCCCGGACAGGGGGGGCGGCTACACCTTC. It translates to CASSVTPDRGGGYTF.

This clone has just a few counts. V gene TRBV6-5 combines with J gene TRBJ1-4; TRBD1 matches 11 bases. V gave up 6 bases and J gave up 10 bases; unmatched junction bases: 4. Per germline, CDR1 MNHEY and CDR2 SVGAGI. This CDR3 comprises 13 residues. CDR3 nucleotides: TGTGCCAGCAGCACCGGGACAGGGGGAAAACTGTTTTTT. Amino acids: CASSTGTGGKLFF.

There are a few counts of this clone. The chain carries TRBV27 and TRBJ2-2, with 7 bases that match TRBD2. The trim removed 6 bases at V and 5 bases at J, leaving 3 bases unmatched. This CDR3 has 13 residues. CDR1 and CDR2 from the germline V gene are MNHEY and SMNVEV (reference sequence). The CDR3 nucleotides read TGTGCCAGCAGGGTGCGGGGGACCGGGGAGCTGTTTTTT. This encodes CASRVRGTGELFF.

The J gene is TRBJ2-2, the V gene TRBV6-5; D may be TRBD1 (6 bases). The CDR3 covers 13 residues. V lost 6 bases and J 6 bases, leaving 11 bases between the germline ends. CDR1 is MNHEY and CDR2 is SVGAGI in the germline V gene. The CDR3 loop reads CASSRRQAGELFF. The CDR3 nucleotides are TGTGCCAGCAGCCGACGACAGGCCGGGGAGCTGTTTTTT.

This rearrangement joins TRBV11-1 to TRBJ2-3; TRBD1 matches 7 bases. The CDR3 totals 15 residues. Germline V lookup: CDR1 SGHAT, CDR2 FQDESV (reference sequence). Trimming removed 0 bases from V and 4 bases from J; junction bases left unmatched: 4. The CDR3 DNA is TGTGCCAGCAGCTTAGCGAGTCAGGGGGCAGATACGCAGTATTTT. It is translated as CASSLASQGADTQYF.

This clone was counted only a few times. V and J are TRBV6-5 and TRBJ1-1; D is ambiguous. The germline CDR1 and CDR2 sequences are MNHEY and SVGAGI. This CDR3 contains 15 residues. Trimming took off 4 bases at V and 5 bases at J, with 17 bases between the two ends. CDR3: CASSSDPSGWTEAFF. Here the CDR3 DNA reads TGTGCCAGCAGTTCGGACCCATCGGGGTGGACTGAAGCTTTCTTT.

This clone was counted between two and nine times. This rearrangement joins TRBV19 to TRBJ1-2; 9 bases are shared with TRBD1. CDR1 LNHDA and CDR2 SQIVND come from the germline V gene (reference sequence). This CDR3 has 13 amino acids. Trimming at V came to 7 bases and at J to 4 bases, leaving 4 bases not matched to a gene. The CDR3 DNA sequence: TGTGCCAGTACCCCGGGACAGGGCTATGGCTACACCTTC. It is translated as CASTPGQGYGYTF.